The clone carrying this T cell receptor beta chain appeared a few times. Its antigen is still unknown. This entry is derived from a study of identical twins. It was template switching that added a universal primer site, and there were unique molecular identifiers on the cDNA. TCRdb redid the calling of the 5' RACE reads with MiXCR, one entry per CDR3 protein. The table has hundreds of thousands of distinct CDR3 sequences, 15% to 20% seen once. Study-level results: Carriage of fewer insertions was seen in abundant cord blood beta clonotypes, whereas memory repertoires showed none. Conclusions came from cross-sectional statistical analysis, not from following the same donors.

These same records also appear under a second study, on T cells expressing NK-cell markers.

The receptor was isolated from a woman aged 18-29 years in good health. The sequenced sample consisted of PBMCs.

CDR3 protein: CSALDRVLTYEQYF. CDR3 DNA sequence: TGCAGTGCCCTTGACAGGGTGCTTACCTACGAGCAGTACTTC. The chain joins TRBV20-1 to TRBJ2-7, with 7 bases fitting TRBD1. CDR1 is DFQATT and CDR2 is SNEGSKA in the germline V gene (reference sequence). This CDR3 region has 14 residues. With V trimmed by 6 bases and J by 2 bases, 10 bases remained unmatched.